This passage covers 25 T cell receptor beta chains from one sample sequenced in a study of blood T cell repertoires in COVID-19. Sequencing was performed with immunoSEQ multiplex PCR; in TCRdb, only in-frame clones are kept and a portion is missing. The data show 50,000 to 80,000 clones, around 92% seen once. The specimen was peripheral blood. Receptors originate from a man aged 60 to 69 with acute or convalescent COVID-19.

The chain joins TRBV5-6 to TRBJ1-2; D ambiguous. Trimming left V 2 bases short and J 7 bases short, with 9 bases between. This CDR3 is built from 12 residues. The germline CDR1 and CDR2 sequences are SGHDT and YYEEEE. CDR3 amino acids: CASSLREAGYTF. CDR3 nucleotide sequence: TGTGCCAGCAGCTTAAGGGAGGCTGGCTACACCTTC. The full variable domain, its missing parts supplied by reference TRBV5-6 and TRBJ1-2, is DAGVTQSPTHLIKTRGQQVTLRCSPKSGHDTVSWYQQALGQGPQFIFQYYEEEERQRGNFPDRFSGHQFPNYSSELNVNALLLGDSALYLCASSLREAGYTFGSGTRLTVV.

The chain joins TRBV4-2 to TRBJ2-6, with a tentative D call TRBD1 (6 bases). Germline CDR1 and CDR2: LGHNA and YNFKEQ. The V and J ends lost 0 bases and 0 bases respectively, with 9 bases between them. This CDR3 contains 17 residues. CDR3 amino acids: CASSQERGGSGANVLTF. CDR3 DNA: TGTGCCAGCAGCCAAGAGCGAGGGGGCTCTGGGGCCAACGTCCTGACTTTC.

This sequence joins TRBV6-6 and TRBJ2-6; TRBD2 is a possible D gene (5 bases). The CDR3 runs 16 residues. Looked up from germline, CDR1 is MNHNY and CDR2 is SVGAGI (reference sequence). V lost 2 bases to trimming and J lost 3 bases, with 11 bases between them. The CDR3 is CASSYLAGDGANVLTF. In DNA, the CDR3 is TGTGCCAGCAGTTACCTAGCCGGGGATGGGGCCAACGTCCTGACTTTC.

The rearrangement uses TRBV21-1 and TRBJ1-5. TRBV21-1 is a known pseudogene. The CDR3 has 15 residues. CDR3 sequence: CASSKGGELNQPQHF. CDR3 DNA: TGTGCCAGCAGCAAAGGGGGGGAACTCAATCAGCCCCAGCATTTT.

This chain's CDR3 is CASSVDDGQGVINTIYF. DNA for the CDR3: TGTGCCAGCAGCGTAGATGATGGACAGGGGGTAATCAACACCATATATTTT. The chain recombines TRBV9 with TRBJ1-3; the match to TRBD1 covers 10 bases. The CDR3 has 17 residues. Germline lookup yields CDR1 SGDLS and CDR2 YYNGEE. V was pared by 0 bases and J by 7 bases, with 10 bases of the junction left unmatched.

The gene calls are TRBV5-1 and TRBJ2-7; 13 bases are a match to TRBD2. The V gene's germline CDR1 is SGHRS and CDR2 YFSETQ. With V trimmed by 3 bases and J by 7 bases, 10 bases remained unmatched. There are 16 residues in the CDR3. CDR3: CASSSGAGLAGLEQYF. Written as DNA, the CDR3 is TGCGCCAGCAGCTCCGGGGCGGGACTAGCGGGGCTTGAGCAGTACTTC.

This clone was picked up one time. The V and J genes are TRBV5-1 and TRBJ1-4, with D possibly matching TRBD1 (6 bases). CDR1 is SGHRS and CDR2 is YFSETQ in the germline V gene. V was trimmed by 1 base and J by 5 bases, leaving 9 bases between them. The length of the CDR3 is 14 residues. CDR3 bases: TGCGCCAGCAGCTTGACCACAGGGAATGAAAAACTGTTTTTT. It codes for CASSLTTGNEKLFF.

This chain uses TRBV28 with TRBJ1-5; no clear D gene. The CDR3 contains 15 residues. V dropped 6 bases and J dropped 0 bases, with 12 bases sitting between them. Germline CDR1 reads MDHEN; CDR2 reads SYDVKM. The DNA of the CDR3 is TGTGCCAGCAGCTTGACGGAGTTTAGCAATCAGCCCCAGCATTTT. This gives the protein CASSLTEFSNQPQHF.

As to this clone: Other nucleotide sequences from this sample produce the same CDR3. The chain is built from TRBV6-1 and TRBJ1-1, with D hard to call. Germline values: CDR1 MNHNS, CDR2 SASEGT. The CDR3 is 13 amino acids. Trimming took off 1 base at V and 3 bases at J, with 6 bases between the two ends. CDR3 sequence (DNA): TGTGCCAGCAGTGAAGGGAGGTACACTGAAGCTTTCTTT. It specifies CASSEGRYTEAFF.

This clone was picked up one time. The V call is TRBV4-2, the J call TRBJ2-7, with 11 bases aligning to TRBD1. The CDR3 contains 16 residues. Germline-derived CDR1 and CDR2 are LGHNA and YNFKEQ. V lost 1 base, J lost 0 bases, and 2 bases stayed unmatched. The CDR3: CASSQGGTGGSYEQYF. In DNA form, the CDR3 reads TGTGCCAGCAGCCAAGGAGGGACAGGGGGCTCCTACGAGCAGTACTTC.

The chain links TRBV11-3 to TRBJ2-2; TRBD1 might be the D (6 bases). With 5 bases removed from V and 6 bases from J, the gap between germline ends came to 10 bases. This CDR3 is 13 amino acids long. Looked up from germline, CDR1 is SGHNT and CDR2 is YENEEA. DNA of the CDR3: TGTGCCAGCAGCACTTCAGGGGCCGGGGAGCTGTTTTTT. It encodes CASSTSGAGELFF.

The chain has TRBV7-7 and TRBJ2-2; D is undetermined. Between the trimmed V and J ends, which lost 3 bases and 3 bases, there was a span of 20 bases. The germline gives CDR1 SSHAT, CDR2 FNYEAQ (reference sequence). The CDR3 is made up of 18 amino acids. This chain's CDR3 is CASSFSVEGDLHTGELFF. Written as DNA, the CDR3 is TGTGCCAGCAGCTTTTCGGTTGAAGGAGACTTGCACACCGGGGAGCTGTTTTTT.

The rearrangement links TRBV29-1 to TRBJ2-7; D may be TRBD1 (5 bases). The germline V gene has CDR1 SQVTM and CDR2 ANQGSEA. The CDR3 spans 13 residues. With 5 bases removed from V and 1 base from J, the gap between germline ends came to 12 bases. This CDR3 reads CSVSFQGSYEQYF. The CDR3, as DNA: TGCAGCGTTTCTTTCCAGGGATCCTACGAGCAGTACTTC.

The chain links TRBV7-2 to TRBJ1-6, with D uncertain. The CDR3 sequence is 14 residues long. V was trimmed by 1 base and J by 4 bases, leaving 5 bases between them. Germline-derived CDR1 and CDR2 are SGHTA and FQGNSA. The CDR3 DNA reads TGTGCCAGCAGCTTAGTGGCATATAATTCACCCCTCCACTTT. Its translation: CASSLVAYNSPLHF.

CDR3 amino acids: CATSDPGTGANEQFF. Written as DNA, the CDR3 is TGTGCCACCAGTGATCCCGGGACAGGCGCCAATGAGCAGTTCTTC. This chain joins TRBV24-1 and TRBJ2-1, with 8 bases lining up with TRBD1. The germline V gene encodes CDR1 KGHDR and CDR2 SFDVKD. CDR3 length: 15 residues. V trimming: 3 bases; J trimming: 6 bases; junction bases outside the gene matches: 6.

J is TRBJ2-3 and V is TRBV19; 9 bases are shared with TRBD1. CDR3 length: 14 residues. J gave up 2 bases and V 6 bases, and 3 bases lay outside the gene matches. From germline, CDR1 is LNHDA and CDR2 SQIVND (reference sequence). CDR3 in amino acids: CASSGTGITDTQYF. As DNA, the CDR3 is TGTGCCAGTAGCGGGACAGGGATCACAGATACGCAGTATTTT.

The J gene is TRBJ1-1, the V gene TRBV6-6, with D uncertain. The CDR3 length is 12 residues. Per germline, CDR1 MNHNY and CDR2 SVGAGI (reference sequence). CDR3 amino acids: CTTQATNTEAFF. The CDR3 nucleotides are TGTACAACCCAGGCGACGAACACTGAAGCTTTCTTT.

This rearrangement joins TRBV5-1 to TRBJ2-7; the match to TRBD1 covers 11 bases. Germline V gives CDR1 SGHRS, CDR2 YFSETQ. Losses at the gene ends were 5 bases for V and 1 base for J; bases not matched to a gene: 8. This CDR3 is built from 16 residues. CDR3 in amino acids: CASSRDGQGASYEQYF. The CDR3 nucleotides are TGCGCCAGCAGTAGGGATGGACAGGGGGCATCCTACGAGCAGTACTTC.

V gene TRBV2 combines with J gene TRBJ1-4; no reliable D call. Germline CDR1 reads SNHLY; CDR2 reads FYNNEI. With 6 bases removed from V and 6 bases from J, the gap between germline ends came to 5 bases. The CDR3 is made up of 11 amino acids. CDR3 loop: CASRQDEKLFF. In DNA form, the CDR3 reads TGTGCCAGCAGGCAGGATGAAAAACTGTTTTTT.

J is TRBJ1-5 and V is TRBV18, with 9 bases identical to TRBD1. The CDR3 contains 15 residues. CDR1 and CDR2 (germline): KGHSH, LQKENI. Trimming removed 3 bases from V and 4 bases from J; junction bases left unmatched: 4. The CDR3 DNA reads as TGTGCCAGCTCACCGACAGGGGGAGGGAATCAGCCCCAGCATTTT. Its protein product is CASSPTGGGNQPQHF.

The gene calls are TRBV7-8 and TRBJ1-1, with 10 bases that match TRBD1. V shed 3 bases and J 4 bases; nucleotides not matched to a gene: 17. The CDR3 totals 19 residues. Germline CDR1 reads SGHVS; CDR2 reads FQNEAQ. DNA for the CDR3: TGTGCCAGCAGCTTTCCCCCGGGACAGGGGTCCTCCCTGAGCACTGAAGCTTTCTTT. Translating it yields CASSFPPGQGSSLSTEAFF.

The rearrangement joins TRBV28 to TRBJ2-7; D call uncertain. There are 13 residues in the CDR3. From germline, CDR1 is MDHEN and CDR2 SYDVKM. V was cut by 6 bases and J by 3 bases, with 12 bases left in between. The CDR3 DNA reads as TGTGCCAGCAGCCGCGTGGGCATCTACGAGCAGTACTTC. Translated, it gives CASSRVGIYEQYF.

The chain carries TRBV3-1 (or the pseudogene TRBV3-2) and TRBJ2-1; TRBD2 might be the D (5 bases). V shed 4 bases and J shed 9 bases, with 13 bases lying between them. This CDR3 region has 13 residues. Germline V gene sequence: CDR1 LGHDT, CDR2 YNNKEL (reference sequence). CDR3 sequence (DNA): TGTGCCAGCAGCCCCTTCGCGGGCTCTGAGCAGTTCTTC. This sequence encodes CASSPFAGSEQFF.

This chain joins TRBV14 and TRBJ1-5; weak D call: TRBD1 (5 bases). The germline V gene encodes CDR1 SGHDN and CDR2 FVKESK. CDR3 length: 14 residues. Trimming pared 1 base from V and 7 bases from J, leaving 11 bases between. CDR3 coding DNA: TGTGCCAGCAGCCAAGGGGGGGTTCGGCAGCCCCAGCATTTT. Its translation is CASSQGGVRQPQHF.

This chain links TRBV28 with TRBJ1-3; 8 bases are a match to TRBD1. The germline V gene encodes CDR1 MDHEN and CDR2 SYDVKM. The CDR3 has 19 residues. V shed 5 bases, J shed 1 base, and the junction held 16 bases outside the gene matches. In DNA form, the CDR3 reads TGTGCCAGCAGTACCTTTCGGACAGGGTTACAGCTTTCTGGAAACACCATATATTTT. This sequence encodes CASSTFRTGLQLSGNTIYF.